This TCR beta chain was recorded in a study of OX40 agonist ivuxolimab in advanced cancers. About the research overall: From about 20 to 79 years was the age range, with a mean of around 57 years, and over 70% were male. Having had anti-PD-1, anti-PD-L1 or anti-CTLA-4 therapy before was allowed, and about 42% had some. Points from the study as a whole: In the 0.1-3.0 mg/kg groups, partial responders showed among the lowest expansion. There was clonal expansion of CD4+ and CD8+ blood T cells by week 6 at 0.1 to 3.0 mg/kg.

This clone has a handful of counts. Its matching antigen is unknown. TCRdb's copy holds only in-frame clones and misses some; the assay was immunoSEQ multiplex PCR. The profile covers about 33,000 clones, with about 73% appearing a single time and under 15% taken by the ten largest. Germline V gene data show CDR1 as MNHEY and CDR2 as SMNVEV (reference sequence). The CDR3 is 17 amino acids. Trimming cost V 3 bases and J 0 bases, with 12 bases left between them. This chain links TRBV27 with TRBJ2-6, with D perhaps TRBD1 (6 bases). This material consisted of CD4+ or CD8+ T cells sorted from blood, taken in a trial of the OX40 agonist ivuxolimab. The receptor was derived from an adult with an advanced solid tumor such as melanoma, head and neck, liver or kidney cancer. The CDR3 nucleotides are TGTGCCAGCAGTTTCGGAACAGGGTTCTCTGGGGCCAACGTCCTGACTTTC. Translation gives CASSFGTGFSGANVLTF.